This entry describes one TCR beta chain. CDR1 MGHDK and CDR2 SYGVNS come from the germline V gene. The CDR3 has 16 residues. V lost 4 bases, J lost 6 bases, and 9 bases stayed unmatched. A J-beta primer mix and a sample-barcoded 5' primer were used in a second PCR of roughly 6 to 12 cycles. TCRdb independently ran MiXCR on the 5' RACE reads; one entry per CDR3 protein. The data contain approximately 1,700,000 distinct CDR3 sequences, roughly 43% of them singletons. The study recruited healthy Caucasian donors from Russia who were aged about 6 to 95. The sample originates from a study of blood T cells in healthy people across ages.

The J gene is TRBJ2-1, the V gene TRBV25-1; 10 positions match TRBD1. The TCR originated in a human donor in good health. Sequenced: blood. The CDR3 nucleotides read TGTGCCAGCAGTGCGATTCCGGGACAGGGGTTCAATGAGCAGTTCTTC. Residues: CASSAIPGQGFNEQFF.